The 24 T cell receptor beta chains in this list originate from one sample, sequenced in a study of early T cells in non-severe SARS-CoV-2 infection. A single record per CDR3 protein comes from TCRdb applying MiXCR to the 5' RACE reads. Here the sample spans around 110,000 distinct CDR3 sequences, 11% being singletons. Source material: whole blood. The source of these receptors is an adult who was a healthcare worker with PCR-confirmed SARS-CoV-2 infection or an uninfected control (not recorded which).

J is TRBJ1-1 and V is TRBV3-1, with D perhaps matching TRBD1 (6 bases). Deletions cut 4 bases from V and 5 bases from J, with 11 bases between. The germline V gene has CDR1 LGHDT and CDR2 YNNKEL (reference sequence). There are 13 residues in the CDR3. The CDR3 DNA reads TGTGCCAGCAGCCGGGGGCGAGGGACTGAAGCTTTCTTT. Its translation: CASSRGRGTEAFF.

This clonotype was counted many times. Here the CDR3 DNA reads TGCAGTGCTAGGAGGACCCCGAGCGGGGCGGGAGAGACCCAGTACTTC. This translates into CSARRTPSGAGETQYF. The chain employs TRBV20-1 and TRBJ2-5; TRBD2 agrees at 7 bases. From germline, CDR1 is DFQATT and CDR2 SNEGSKA (reference sequence). V lost 3 bases and J lost 4; bases outside the gene matches: 14. This CDR3 spans 16 amino acids.

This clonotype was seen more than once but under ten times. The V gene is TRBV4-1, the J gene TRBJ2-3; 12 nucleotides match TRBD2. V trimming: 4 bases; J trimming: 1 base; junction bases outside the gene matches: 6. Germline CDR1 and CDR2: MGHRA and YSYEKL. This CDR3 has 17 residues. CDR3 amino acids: CASSLSSGREGTDTQYF. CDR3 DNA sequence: TGCGCCAGCAGCCTCTCTAGCGGGAGGGAAGGCACAGATACGCAGTATTTT.

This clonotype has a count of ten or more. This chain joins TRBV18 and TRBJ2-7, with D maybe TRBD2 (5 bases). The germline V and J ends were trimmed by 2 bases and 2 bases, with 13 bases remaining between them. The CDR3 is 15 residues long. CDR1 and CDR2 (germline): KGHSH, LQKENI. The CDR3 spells CASSPDWSGAYEQYF. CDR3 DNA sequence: TGTGCCAGCTCACCAGATTGGAGCGGAGCCTACGAGCAGTACTTC.

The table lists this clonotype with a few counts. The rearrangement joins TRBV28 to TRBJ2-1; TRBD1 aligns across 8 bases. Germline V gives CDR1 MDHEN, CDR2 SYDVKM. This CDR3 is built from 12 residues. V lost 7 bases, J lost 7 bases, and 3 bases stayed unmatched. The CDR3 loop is CASNRGRNEQFF. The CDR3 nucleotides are TGTGCCAGCAACAGGGGGAGGAATGAGCAGTTCTTC.

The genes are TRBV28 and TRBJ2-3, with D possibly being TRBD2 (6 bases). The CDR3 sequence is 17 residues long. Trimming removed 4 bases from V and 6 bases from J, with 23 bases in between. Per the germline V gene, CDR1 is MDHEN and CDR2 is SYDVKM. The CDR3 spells CASSSAGLATLGDTQYF. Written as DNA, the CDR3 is TGTGCCAGCAGTTCCGCCGGGCTAGCGACCCTTGGGGATACGCAGTATTTT.

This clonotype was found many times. For the CDR3, the DNA is TGTGCCAGCAGTTTGTCTAGCGGGGGGTACAATGAGCAGTTCTTC. Protein product: CASSLSSGGYNEQFF. The V and J genes are TRBV12-3 or TRBV12-4 and TRBJ2-1; 11 bases align to TRBD2. V dropped 3 bases and J dropped 4; count of bases not matched to a gene: 2. This CDR3 comprises 15 residues.

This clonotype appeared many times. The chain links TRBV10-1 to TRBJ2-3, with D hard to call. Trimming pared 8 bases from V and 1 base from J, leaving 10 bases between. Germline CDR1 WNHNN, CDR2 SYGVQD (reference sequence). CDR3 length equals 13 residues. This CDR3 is CASGSLGTDTQYF. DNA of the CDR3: TGCGCCAGCGGTTCTCTTGGCACAGATACGCAGTATTTT.

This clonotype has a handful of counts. The CDR3 sequence is CASSDLKEAYEQYF. CDR3 in DNA: TGTGCCAGCAGTGACCTTAAGGAGGCCTACGAGCAGTACTTC. The chain has TRBV12-3 or TRBV12-4 and TRBJ2-7; TRBD2 might be the D (5 bases). V lost 5 bases, J lost 2 bases, and 13 bases lay in between. The CDR3 contains 14 residues.

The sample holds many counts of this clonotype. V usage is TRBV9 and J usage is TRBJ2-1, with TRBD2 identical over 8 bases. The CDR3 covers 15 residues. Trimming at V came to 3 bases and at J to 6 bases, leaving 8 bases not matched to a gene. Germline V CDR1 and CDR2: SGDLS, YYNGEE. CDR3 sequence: CASSAGLGMSNEQFF. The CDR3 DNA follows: TGTGCCAGCAGCGCGGGACTAGGGATGTCCAATGAGCAGTTCTTC.

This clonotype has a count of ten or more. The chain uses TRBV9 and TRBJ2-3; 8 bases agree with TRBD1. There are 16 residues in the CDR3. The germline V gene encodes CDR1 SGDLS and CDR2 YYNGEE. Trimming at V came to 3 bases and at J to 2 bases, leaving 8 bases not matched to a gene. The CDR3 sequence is CASSGGQVLVTDTQYF. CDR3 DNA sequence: TGTGCCAGCAGCGGGGGACAGGTCTTAGTCACAGATACGCAGTATTTT.

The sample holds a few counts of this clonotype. Here the CDR3 reads CASSPIRVPNQPQHF. The DNA for the CDR3 is TGTGCCAGCAGTCCGATCCGGGTCCCCAATCAGCCCCAGCATTTT. The chain joins TRBV28 to TRBJ1-5; D remains ambiguous. V gave up 5 bases and J gave up 3 bases, with 14 bases separating them. This CDR3 is 15 amino acids long. Germline V gene lookup returns CDR1 MDHEN and CDR2 SYDVKM.

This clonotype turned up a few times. DNA for the CDR3: TGTGCCAGCAGCGTAGCTCCCGGGAGTGGGGACACCGGGGAGCTGTTTTTT. Its translation is CASSVAPGSGDTGELFF. The chain has TRBV9 and TRBJ2-2; D is perhaps TRBD2 (6 bases). The CDR3 has 17 amino acids. The V and J ends lost 0 bases and 3 bases respectively, with 15 bases between them. Germline CDR1 is SGDLS and CDR2 is YYNGEE.

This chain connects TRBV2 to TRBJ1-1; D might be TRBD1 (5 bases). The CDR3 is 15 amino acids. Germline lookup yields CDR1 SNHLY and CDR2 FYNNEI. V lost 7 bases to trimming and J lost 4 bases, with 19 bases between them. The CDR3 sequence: CASTELMGPSTEAFF. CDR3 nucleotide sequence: TGTGCCAGCACCGAATTGATGGGGCCTAGCACTGAAGCTTTCTTT. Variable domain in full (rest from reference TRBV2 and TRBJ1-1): EPEVTQTPSHQVTQMGQEVILRCVPISNHLYFYWYRQILGQKVEFLVSFYNNEISEKSEIFDDQFSVERPDGSNFTLKIRSTKLEDSAMYFCASTELMGPSTEAFFGQGTRLTVV.

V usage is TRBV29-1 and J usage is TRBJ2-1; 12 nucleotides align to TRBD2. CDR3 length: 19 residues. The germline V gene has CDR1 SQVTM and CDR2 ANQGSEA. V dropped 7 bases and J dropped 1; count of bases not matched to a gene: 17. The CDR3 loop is CSEDRPGLAGPESYNEQFF. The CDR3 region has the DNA TGCAGCGAAGACAGGCCGGGACTAGCGGGTCCCGAATCCTACAATGAGCAGTTCTTC.

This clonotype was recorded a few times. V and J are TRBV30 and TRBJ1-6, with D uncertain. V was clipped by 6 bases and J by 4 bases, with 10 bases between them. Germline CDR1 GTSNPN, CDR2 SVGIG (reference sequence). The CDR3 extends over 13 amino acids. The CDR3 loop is CACSTGYNSPLHF. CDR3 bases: TGTGCCTGCTCGACGGGGTATAATTCACCCCTCCACTTT.

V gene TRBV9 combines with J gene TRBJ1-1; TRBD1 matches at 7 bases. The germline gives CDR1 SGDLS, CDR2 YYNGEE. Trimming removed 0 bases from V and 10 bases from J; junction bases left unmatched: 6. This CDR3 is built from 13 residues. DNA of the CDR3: TGTGCCAGCAGCGTAGAGGAGGGACAGACAGCTTTCTTT. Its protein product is CASSVEEGQTAFF.

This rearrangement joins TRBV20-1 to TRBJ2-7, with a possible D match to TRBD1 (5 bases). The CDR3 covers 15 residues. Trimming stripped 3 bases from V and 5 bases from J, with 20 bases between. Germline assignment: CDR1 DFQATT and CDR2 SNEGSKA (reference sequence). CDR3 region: CSARALADSRDEQYF. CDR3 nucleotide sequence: TGCAGTGCTAGGGCCCTGGCAGACAGTCGGGACGAGCAGTACTTC.

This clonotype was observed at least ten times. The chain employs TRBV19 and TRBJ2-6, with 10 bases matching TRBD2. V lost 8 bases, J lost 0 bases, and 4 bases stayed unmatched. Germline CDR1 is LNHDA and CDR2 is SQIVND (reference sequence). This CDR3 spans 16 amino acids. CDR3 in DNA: TGTGCCAGTGGACTAGCGGTTTTCTCTGGGGCCAACGTCCTGACTTTC. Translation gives CASGLAVFSGANVLTF.

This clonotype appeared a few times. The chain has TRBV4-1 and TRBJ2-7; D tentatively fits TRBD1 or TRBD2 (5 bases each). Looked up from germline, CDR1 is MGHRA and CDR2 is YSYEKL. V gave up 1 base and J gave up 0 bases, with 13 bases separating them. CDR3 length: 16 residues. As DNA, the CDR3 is TGCGCCAGCAGCCAAGCGGGACCGGGCCCCTCCTACGAGCAGTACTTC. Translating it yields CASSQAGPGPSYEQYF.

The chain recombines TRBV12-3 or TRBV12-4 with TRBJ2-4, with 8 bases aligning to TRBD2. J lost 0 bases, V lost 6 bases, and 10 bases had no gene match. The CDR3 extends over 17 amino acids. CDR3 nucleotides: TGTGCCAGCAGCAAACTCACTAGCGGACTAGCCAAAAACATTCAGTACTTC. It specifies CASSKLTSGLAKNIQYF.

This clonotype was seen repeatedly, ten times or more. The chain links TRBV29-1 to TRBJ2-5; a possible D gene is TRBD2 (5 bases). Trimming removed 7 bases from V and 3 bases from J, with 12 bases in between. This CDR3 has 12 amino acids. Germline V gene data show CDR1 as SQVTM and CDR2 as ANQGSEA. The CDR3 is CSAGPREETQYF. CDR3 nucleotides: TGCAGCGCAGGACCGCGGGAAGAGACCCAGTACTTC.

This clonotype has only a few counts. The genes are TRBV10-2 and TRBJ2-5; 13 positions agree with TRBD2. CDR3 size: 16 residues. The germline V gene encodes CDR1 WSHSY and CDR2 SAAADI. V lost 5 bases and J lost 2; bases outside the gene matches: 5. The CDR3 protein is CASSRGTSGTQETQYF. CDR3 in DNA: TGCGCCAGCAGTCGCGGGACTAGCGGGACGCAAGAGACCCAGTACTTC.

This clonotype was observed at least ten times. In DNA, the CDR3 is TGTGCCAGCAGCTTTTTGCAGGGCGGCGGGGAGCTGTTTTTT. Its translation: CASSFLQGGGELFF. The chain has TRBV7-9 and TRBJ2-2; a weak D match, TRBD1 (5 bases). V lost 3 bases and J 7 bases, leaving 12 bases between the germline ends. CDR3 size: 14 residues. The germline CDR1 and CDR2 sequences are SEHNR and FQNEAQ (reference sequence). Looking up the rest from reference TRBV7-9 and TRBJ2-2 gives the full variable domain: DTGVSQNPRHKITKRGQNVTFRCDPISEHNRLYWYRQTLGQGPEFLTYFQNEAQLEKSRLLSDRFSAERPKGSFSTLEIQRTEQGDSAMYLCASSFLQGGGELFFGEGSRLTVL.